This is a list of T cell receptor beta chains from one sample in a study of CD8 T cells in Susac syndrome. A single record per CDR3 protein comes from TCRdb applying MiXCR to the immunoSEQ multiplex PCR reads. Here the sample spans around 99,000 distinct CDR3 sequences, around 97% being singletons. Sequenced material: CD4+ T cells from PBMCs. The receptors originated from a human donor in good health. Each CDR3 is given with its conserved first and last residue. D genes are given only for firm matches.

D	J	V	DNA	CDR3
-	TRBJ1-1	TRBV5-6	TGTGCCAGCAGCTTGGACCTCAAGTACGCTTTCTTT	CASSLDLKYAFF
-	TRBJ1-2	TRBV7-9	TGTGCCAGCAGCCCCCGGGTTGTGGGGCCCTATGGCTACACCTTC	CASSPRVVGPYGYTF
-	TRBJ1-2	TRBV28	TGTGCCAGCAGTTTGTTTAACTATGGCTACACCTTC	CASSLFNYGYTF
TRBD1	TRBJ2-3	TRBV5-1	TGCGCCAGCAGAGAGAAAGACAGGGCGGATGCAGATACGCAGTATTTT	CASREKDRADADTQYF
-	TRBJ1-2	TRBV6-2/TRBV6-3	TGTGCCAGCATGGGACACTATGGATACACCTTC	CASMGHYGYTF
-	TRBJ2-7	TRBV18	TGTGCCAGCTCACCCCAATCCTACGAGCAGTACTTC	CASSPQSYEQYF
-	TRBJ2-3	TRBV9	TGTGCCAGCAGCGTAGGATTCTTAGGAGGGGCAGATACGCAGTATTTT	CASSVGFLGGADTQYF
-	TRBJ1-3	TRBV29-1	TGCAGCGTTGCCTCGATAGGCGGCTCTGGAAACACCATATATTTT	CSVASIGGSGNTIYF
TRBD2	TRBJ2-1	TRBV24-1	TGTGCCACCAGTGAACCACTAGCGGGGTCCTACAATGAGCAGTTCTTC	CATSEPLAGSYNEQFF
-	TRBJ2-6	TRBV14	TGTGCCAGCAGCCAAGGCACGACCTCTGGGGCCAACGTCCTGACTTTC	CASSQGTTSGANVLTF
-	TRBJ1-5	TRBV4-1	TGCGCCAGCAGCCAAGGTATTAGCAATCAGCCCCAGCATTTT	CASSQGISNQPQHF
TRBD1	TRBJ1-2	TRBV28	TGTGCCAGCAGTCTTCGCGGCCGACAGGGGGAGTTC	CASSLRGRQGEF
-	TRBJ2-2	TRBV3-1	TGTGCCAGCAGCCCTCTCATCGGTGGCGGGGAGCTGTTTTTT	CASSPLIGGGELFF
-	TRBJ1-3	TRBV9	TGTGCCAGCAGCGTAGATCCAAGGAGCTCTGAAAACACCATATATTTT	CASSVDPRSSENTIYF
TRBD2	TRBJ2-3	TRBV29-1	TGCAGCGTTGACCCGGGACTAGCCAAGCAGTATTTT	CSVDPGLAKQYF
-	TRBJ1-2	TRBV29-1	TGCAGCGTTGAAGAGCACTATGGCTACACCTTC	CSVEEHYGYTF
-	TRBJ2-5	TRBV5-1	TGCGCCAGCTCCAAGAGTCAAGAGACCCAGTACTTC	CASSKSQETQYF
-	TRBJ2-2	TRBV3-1	TGTGCCAGCACCCCCTGGGGTAGCAGGAACACCGGGGAGCTGTTTTTT	CASTPWGSRNTGELFF
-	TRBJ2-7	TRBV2	TGTGCCAGCAGTGTTCAGGGAGTCAACGAGCAGTACTTC	CASSVQGVNEQYF
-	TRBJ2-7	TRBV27	TGTGCCAGCGGTCTCGGACAGTCCTACGAGCAGTACTTC	CASGLGQSYEQYF
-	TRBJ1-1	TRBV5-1	TGCGCCAGCAGCTCGCACATGAACACTGAAGCTTTCTTT	CASSSHMNTEAFF
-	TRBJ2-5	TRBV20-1	TGCAGTGCTAGAGATCAGAGAACCCAGTACTTC	CSARDQRTQYF
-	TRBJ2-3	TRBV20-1	TGCAGTGCTAGACAAGATACTTGGACGTATTTT	CSARQDTWTYF
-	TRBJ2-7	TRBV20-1	TGCAGTGCTAGAGATTGGGGCAGCTCCTACGAGCAGTACTTC	CSARDWGSSYEQYF
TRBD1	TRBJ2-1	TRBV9	TGTGCCAGCAGCAGGCGGACAGGGGGCTCCTACAATGAGCAGTTCTTC	CASSRRTGGSYNEQFF
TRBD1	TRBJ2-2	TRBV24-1	TGTGCCACCAGTGATCCAACAGGGGGCCCCGACACCGGGGAGCTGTTTTTT	CATSDPTGGPDTGELFF
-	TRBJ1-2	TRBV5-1	TGCGCCAGCAGTACCCCTTTTGAAGGGAACGGCTACACCTTC	CASSTPFEGNGYTF